The rows below give T cell receptor beta chains drawn from one sample of a study of CD8 T cells in ankylosing spondylitis. MiXCR was run by TCRdb on the 5' RACE reads, yielding one entry per CDR3 protein. This table holds fewer than 500,000 distinct CDR3 sequences, roughly 26% found once. The sample consisted of blood, either unsorted or a sorted T cell fraction (not recorded which). Source of these receptors: a male donor with ankylosing spondylitis. Both conserved end residues are part of each CDR3. Each record gives: D gene, V gene, clone size, J gene, CDR3 protein, CDR3 DNA. A D gene is named only where the DNA matches it firmly. Not all rows give a size; the values are once, few, many and, for expanded clones, a class.

-	TRBV3-1	-	TRBJ2-7	CASSQGAAAAYEQYF	TGTGCCAGCAGCCAAGGGGCTGCAGCGGCCTACGAGCAGTACTTC
TRBD2	TRBV11-3	few	TRBJ2-1	CASSRTSGRNEQFF	TGTGCCAGCAGCCGGACTAGCGGTCGCAATGAGCAGTTCTTC
-	TRBV5-6	many	TRBJ2-1	CASSLRRRNNEQFF	TGTGCCAGCAGCTTAAGGAGGCGAAACAATGAGCAGTTCTTC
-	TRBV29-1	many	TRBJ2-3	CSVEKTGGTQYF	TGCAGCGTTGAGAAGACAGGTGGCACGCAGTATTTT
-	TRBV2	-	TRBJ1-6	CASSEYLALVGNSPLHF	TGTGCCAGCAGTGAATATTTGGCCCTAGTGGGGAATTCACCCCTCCACTTT
-	TRBV4-1	many	TRBJ2-3	CASSQVGPQWGDTQYF	TGCGCCAGCAGCCAAGTCGGACCCCAATGGGGAGATACGCAGTATTTT
-	TRBV11-2	-	TRBJ2-4	CASSSQALAKNIQYF	TGTGCCAGCAGCTCCCAGGCTCTAGCCAAAAACATTCAGTACTTC
-	TRBV12-3/TRBV12-4	-	TRBJ2-3	CASSLRQRTDTQYF	TGTGCCAGCAGTCTCCGACAGCGCACAGATACGCAGTATTTT
TRBD2	TRBV2	-	TRBJ2-5	CASKLLAGPQETQYF	TGTGCCAGCAAGTTACTAGCGGGACCCCAAGAGACCCAGTACTTC
-	TRBV11-2	-	TRBJ2-5	CASSLRGIWTQETQYF	TGTGCCAGCAGCTTGAGGGGGATTTGGACTCAAGAGACCCAGTACTTC
-	TRBV5-1	-	TRBJ2-7	CASSLVQGHEQYF	TGCGCCAGCAGCTTGGTTCAGGGCCACGAGCAGTACTTC
-	TRBV5-1	few	TRBJ2-7	CASSPRGGPSYEQYF	TGCGCCAGCAGCCCGAGGGGGGGCCCCTCCTACGAGCAGTACTTC
-	TRBV7-9	few	TRBJ2-1	CASSLGRIGHNEQFF	TGTGCCAGCAGCTTAGGTCGAATCGGACACAATGAGCAGTTCTTC
-	TRBV20-1	-	TRBJ1-3	CSARDGDFPVDTIYF	TGCAGTGCTAGAGATGGGGATTTCCCCGTCGACACCATATATTTT
-	TRBV10-3	once	TRBJ2-5	CAISEWQGETQYF	TGTGCCATCAGTGAATGGCAGGGAGAGACCCAGTACTTC
-	TRBV19	-	TRBJ1-1	CASSIGGGPGEAFF	TGTGCCAGTAGTATAGGGGGGGGGCCCGGTGAAGCTTTCTTT
TRBD2	TRBV20-1	few	TRBJ2-7	CSARDRLAETYEQYF	TGCAGTGCTAGAGATCGACTAGCGGAAACCTACGAGCAGTACTTC
-	TRBV2	once	TRBJ2-6	CAGSKGGLGANVLTF	TGTGCCGGTTCCAAGGGTGGCCTCGGGGCCAACGTCCTGACTTTC
-	TRBV2	-	TRBJ2-3	CASTKATTSTDTQYF	TGTGCCAGCACCAAGGCGACGACTAGCACAGATACGCAGTATTTT
-	TRBV12-3/TRBV12-4	many	TRBJ2-6	CASSSRIPGANVLTF	TGTGCCAGCAGCTCGAGAATACCTGGGGCCAACGTCCTGACTTTC
-	TRBV5-1	-	TRBJ1-5	CASSASGNQPQHF	TGCGCCAGCAGCGCCTCAGGGAATCAGCCCCAGCATTTT
-	TRBV20-1	many	TRBJ2-5	CSAPGTGQETQYF	TGCAGTGCCCCCGGAACGGGGCAAGAGACCCAGTACTTC
-	TRBV3-1	-	TRBJ1-2	CASSPRRMNYGYTF	TGTGCCAGCAGCCCTCGACGGATGAACTATGGCTACACCTTC
TRBD1	TRBV29-1	few	TRBJ1-5	CSVRDSLNQPQHF	TGCAGCGTTCGGGACAGCCTCAATCAGCCCCAGCATTTT
-	TRBV4-2	few	TRBJ2-1	CASSSDWTYNEQFF	TGTGCCAGCAGCTCGGATTGGACCTACAATGAGCAGTTCTTC
TRBD2	TRBV20-1	few	TRBJ2-1	CSARASGRAYNEQFF	TGCAGTGCTAGAGCGAGCGGGAGGGCCTACAATGAGCAGTTCTTC
TRBD1	TRBV12-3/TRBV12-4	-	TRBJ2-5	CASSPGQGPQETQYF	TGTGCCAGCAGTCCTGGACAGGGTCCGCAAGAGACCCAGTACTTC
TRBD2	TRBV24-1	few	TRBJ2-1	CATSDSSGSGIYNEQFF	TGTGCCACCAGTGATTCGTCGGGTAGCGGGATCTACAATGAGCAGTTCTTC
-	TRBV7-8	-	TRBJ2-2	CASSRDQNTGELFF	TGTGCCAGCTCCCGGGACCAGAACACCGGGGAGCTGTTTTTT
TRBD2	TRBV7-2	-	TRBJ2-1	CASSSASGRASEQFF	TGTGCCAGCAGCTCTGCAAGCGGGAGGGCCAGTGAGCAGTTCTTC
TRBD1	TRBV10-2	many	TRBJ1-4	CASSVTGAANEKLFF	TGCGCCAGCAGCGTGACAGGGGCGGCTAATGAAAAACTGTTTTTT
-	TRBV5-5	-	TRBJ1-4	CASSPGLTNEKLFF	TGTGCCAGCAGCCCAGGGTTGACTAATGAAAAACTGTTTTTT
-	TRBV15	-	TRBJ1-2	CATSRDKGAGYTF	TGTGCCACCAGCAGAGATAAGGGCGCGGGCTACACCTTC
-	TRBV29-1	few	TRBJ2-3	CSSGRGRGDTQYF	TGCAGCTCCGGCCGAGGCCGTGGAGATACGCAGTATTTT
-	TRBV12-3/TRBV12-4	many	TRBJ1-1	CASSLEGEAFF	TGCGCCAGCAGCTTGGAGGGTGAAGCTTTCTTT
-	TRBV5-1	many	TRBJ1-1	CASSQGVGTEAFF	TGCGCCAGCAGCCAAGGGGTTGGCACTGAAGCTTTCTTT
TRBD2	TRBV5-1	-	TRBJ2-1	CASSSPGLAGTFSYNEQFF	TGCGCCAGCAGCTCCCCGGGACTAGCGGGAACGTTCTCCTACAATGAGCAGTTCTTC
-	TRBV20-1	-	TRBJ2-2	CSASRWNTGELFF	TGCAGTGCTAGTCGGTGGAACACCGGGGAGCTGTTTTTT
TRBD2	TRBV20-1	-	TRBJ2-3	CSARKREGTDTQYF	TGCAGTGCTAGAAAGCGGGAGGGCACAGATACGCAGTATTTT
TRBD1	TRBV5-1	few	TRBJ1-5	CASSLVPLGQGGQPQHF	TGCGCCAGCAGCTTGGTCCCTTTGGGACAGGGGGGTCAGCCCCAGCATTTT
-	TRBV7-9	-	TRBJ2-1	CASSLSASAINNEQFF	TGTGCCAGCAGCTTATCAGCTAGCGCGATTAACAATGAGCAGTTCTTC
-	TRBV5-1	-	TRBJ2-5	CASRPGLSGLETQYF	TGCGCCAGCAGACCGGGACTCAGCGGGTTAGAGACCCAGTACTTC
TRBD1	TRBV10-3	few	TRBJ1-1	CAISAGQGPTEAFF	TGTGCCATCAGTGCAGGACAGGGTCCCACTGAAGCTTTCTTT
-	TRBV27	-	TRBJ2-4	CASRLAGVKNIQYF	TGTGCCAGCAGGCTCGCCGGAGTGAAAAACATTCAGTACTTC
-	TRBV5-1	many	TRBJ1-3	CASSLVEGNTIYF	TGCGCCAGCAGCTTGGTAGAGGGAAACACCATATATTTT
TRBD1	TRBV11-2	-	TRBJ1-6	CASSLGSGQVRSPLHF	TGTGCCAGCAGCTTAGGATCGGGACAGGTCCGATCACCCCTCCACTTT
TRBD1	TRBV24-1	few	TRBJ2-1	CATSDYTGTGRNEQFF	TGTGCCACCAGTGATTATACCGGGACAGGTAGGAATGAGCAGTTCTTC
-	TRBV4-2	few	TRBJ1-1	CASSQRELMNTEAFF	TGTGCCAGCAGCCAACGGGAGCTAATGAACACTGAAGCTTTCTTT
-	TRBV5-4	-	TRBJ2-5	CASSSLAGAGQETQYF	TGTGCCAGCAGCTCGCTGGCGGGGGCCGGGCAAGAGACCCAGTACTTC
-	TRBV18	-	TRBJ2-2	CASSPKLTGELFF	TGTGCCAGCTCACCCAAGTTAACCGGGGAGCTGTTTTTT
-	TRBV12-3/TRBV12-4	few	TRBJ1-2	CASSIMGANYGYTF	TGTGCCAGCAGCATTATGGGGGCTAACTATGGCTACACCTTC
-	TRBV3-1	few	TRBJ1-1	CASSRSTGKNTEAFF	TGTGCCAGCAGCCGAAGCACAGGGAAAAATACTGAAGCTTTCTTT
-	TRBV27	few	TRBJ2-1	CASSFRDRNNEQFF	TGTGCCAGCAGTTTCCGAGACAGGAACAATGAGCAGTTCTTC
TRBD2	TRBV7-2	few	TRBJ2-3	CASSISGSAADTQYF	TGTGCCAGCAGCATTAGCGGGAGTGCCGCAGATACGCAGTATTTT